This T cell receptor beta chain was identified during a study of cytomegalovirus exposure and HLA in healthy donors. Study context: Inside one of the first data releases sat 75 million to 100 million unique TCRs taken from HLA-typed donors.

Study conclusions and caveats: Earlier results showed most TCR beta V segments being productive about 87% or about 30% of the time.

Concerning this clone itself: Its specificity is unknown.

Healthy bone marrow donors made up the cohort. The PCR had 60 Vbeta and 13 Jbeta primers. Data came from immunoSEQ multiplex PCR; TCRdb stores just in-frame clones and leaves some out. The data hold about 69,000 clones, with just under 70% observed a single time. This receptor was obtained from a woman aged 25 to 39 in good health and CMV-seronegative. Sequences were obtained from PBMCs.

CDR3 in amino acids: CATSRPSGQVYEQYF. CDR3 nucleotides: TGTGCCACCAGCAGACCATCGGGACAGGTCTACGAGCAGTACTTC. This sequence joins TRBV15 and TRBJ2-7; 8 nucleotides line up with TRBD1. J was trimmed by 3 bases and V by 2 bases; bases with no gene match: 6. The V gene's germline CDR1 is LNHNV and CDR2 YYDKDF (reference sequence). This CDR3 spans 15 amino acids.